This T cell receptor beta chain is drawn from a study of a mutant IDH1 vaccine in newly diagnosed glioma. Study information: Patients had received radiotherapy, temozolomide, or both previously, most receiving both.

Time point defined: baseline, week 1 (first vaccination visit). Treatment denoted: pre-vaccination baseline after standard-of-care therapy. Tumors from donors were new WHO grade 3 or 4 IDH1-mutant astrocytomas with ATRX loss. The CDR3 runs to 12 residues. The germline V gene has CDR1 SEHNR and CDR2 FQNEAQ (reference sequence). Produced via immunoSEQ multiplex PCR; TCRdb's table is partial and in-frame only. The data show roughly 25,000 clones, approximately 90% seen once. This sequence joins TRBV7-9 and TRBJ1-3; D is uncertain. This specimen consisted of PBMCs, obtained from a glioma patient treated with radiotherapy, temozolomide or both. The clonotype comes from a man aged 30 to 45 with glioma. The DNA for the CDR3 is TGTATTCACCACAACTCTGGAAACACCATATATTTT. This translates into CIHHNSGNTIYF.